The 25 T cell receptor beta chains listed next were all sequenced from one sample in a study of human T cells and chemical hapten exposure. Time point denoted: patch test 3, about 24 weeks after DPC sensitization. This sample's treatment: therapeutic diphenylcyclopropenone sensitization with weekly scalp DPC. TCRdb recomputed calls from the RACE reads with MiXCR, one row per CDR3 protein. This table has just over 70,000 distinct CDR3 sequences, around 10% appearing once. The source material was whole blood, sampled in connection with sensitization to the hapten diphenylcyclopropenone (DPC). The receptors originated from a woman in her 50s with alopecia areata. Some clones in this sample may be carry-over from other donors' samples.

The chain employs TRBV28 and TRBJ2-1; D is possibly TRBD2 (5 bases). V was clipped by 4 bases and J by 1 base, with 11 bases between them. The CDR3 loop spans 15 amino acids. CDR1 is MDHEN and CDR2 is SYDVKM in the germline V gene. CDR3 DNA sequence: TGTGCCAGCAGTTCCGGAGCGGTATCCTACAATGAGCAGTTCTTC. Its protein is CASSSGAVSYNEQFF.

The rearrangement links TRBV27 to TRBJ2-7; a possible D gene is TRBD2 (6 bases). Germline V gene lookup returns CDR1 MNHEY and CDR2 SMNVEV (reference sequence). The CDR3 has 12 amino acids. V lost 2 bases and J lost 6, with 8 bases in between. The CDR3 is CASSLMGGEQYF. CDR3 DNA sequence: TGTGCCAGCAGTTTAATGGGGGGCGAGCAGTACTTC.

This clonotype was detected many times. V is TRBV9 and J is TRBJ1-2; no clear D. This CDR3 has 15 amino acids. V lost 3 bases and J 4 bases, leaving 16 bases between the germline ends. Germline CDR1 is SGDLS and CDR2 is YYNGEE. CDR3 region: CASSADSRSIYGYTF. CDR3 bases: TGTGCCAGCAGCGCCGATAGCCGTTCCATCTATGGCTACACCTTC.

This clonotype was counted a few times. The gene calls are TRBV29-1 and TRBJ1-2, with D possibly TRBD1 on 5 matching bases. Germline V lookup: CDR1 SQVTM, CDR2 ANQGSEA. The CDR3 covers 11 residues. Trimming left V 1 base short and J 6 bases short, with 6 bases between. CDR3: CSVEGGNGYTF. The CDR3 DNA reads as TGCAGCGTTGAAGGGGGGAATGGCTACACCTTC.

This sequence joins TRBV14 and TRBJ2-5, with no clear D. Trimming removed 2 bases from V and 6 bases from J, with 10 bases in between. The length of the CDR3 is 13 residues. Germline V gene sequence: CDR1 SGHDN, CDR2 FVKESK. The CDR3 spells CASSQLGSKTQYF. CDR3 in DNA: TGTGCCAGCAGCCAACTGGGTTCGAAGACCCAGTACTTC.

This clonotype was counted only a few times. The chain has TRBV29-1 and TRBJ2-7; 8 bases map to TRBD1. This CDR3 region has 14 residues. Germline lookup yields CDR1 SQVTM and CDR2 ANQGSEA. The V gene end was trimmed by 6 bases and the J gene end by 2 bases; junction bases not matched to a gene: 9. The CDR3 region has the DNA TGCAGCGTAGAGAGACAGGGGAGTACCTACGAGCAGTACTTC. This translates into CSVERQGSTYEQYF.

This clonotype was detected only a few times. The chain is built from TRBV6-2 or TRBV6-3 and TRBJ2-1; no firm D call. Trimming took off 6 bases at V and 7 bases at J, with 16 bases between the two ends. CDR1 is MNHEY and CDR2 is SVGEGT in the germline V gene. The CDR3 length is 14 residues. Here the CDR3 reads CASRPLDRRNEQFF. DNA for the CDR3: TGTGCCAGCAGACCCCTGGATAGGAGAAATGAGCAGTTCTTC.

This rearrangement joins TRBV6-5 to TRBJ1-1; possible D gene TRBD1, 5 bases. The length of the CDR3 is 14 residues. V was cut by 0 bases and J by 7 bases, with 12 bases left in between. Germline CDR1 and CDR2: MNHEY and SVGAGI. For the CDR3, the DNA is TGTGCCAGCAGTTACTCGGCAGGGTGGGGTGAAGCTTTCTTT. Translated: CASSYSAGWGEAFF.

The table lists this clonotype with many counts. The chain couples TRBV29-1 to TRBJ2-5; unclear D gene. This CDR3 region has 11 residues. V lost 1 base and J 5 bases, leaving 5 bases between the germline ends. Germline CDR1 and CDR2: SQVTM and ANQGSEA. In DNA form, the CDR3 reads TGCAGCGTTGAAGTTATGGAGACCCAGTACTTC. This sequence encodes CSVEVMETQYF.

The chain joins TRBV5-5 to TRBJ2-7; D is perhaps TRBD2 (6 bases). With 1 base removed from V and 4 bases from J, the gap between germline ends came to 15 bases. The CDR3 is 15 residues long. Germline V gives CDR1 SGHKS, CDR2 YYEKEE (reference sequence). The CDR3 DNA is TGTGCCAGCAGCTTGTGGGTGGCGGGACTTTACGAGCAGTACTTC. It is translated as CASSLWVAGLYEQYF.

This clonotype was recorded many times. The chain combines TRBV11-2 with TRBJ2-7; a weak D match, TRBD2 (6 bases). The CDR3 runs to 14 residues. Germline V CDR1 and CDR2: SGHAT, FQNNGV. With 3 bases removed from V and 5 bases from J, the gap between germline ends came to 14 bases. The CDR3 nucleotides are TGTGCCAGCAGCTTCGGGACTCCCCTCGACGAGCAGTACTTC. Protein product: CASSFGTPLDEQYF.

This clonotype was seen more than once but under ten times. The chain uses TRBV4-1 and TRBJ1-2, with D perhaps matching TRBD1 (5 bases). The CDR3 sequence is 16 residues long. Germline-derived CDR1 and CDR2 are MGHRA and YSYEKL. With 1 base removed from V and 1 base from J, the gap between germline ends came to 13 bases. CDR3 region: CASSQVGRGVNYGYTF. The CDR3 region has the DNA TGCGCCAGCAGCCAAGTGGGGAGAGGGGTTAACTATGGCTACACCTTC.

This chain connects TRBV28 to TRBJ2-3, with D unclear. From germline, CDR1 is MDHEN and CDR2 SYDVKM. The CDR3 sequence is 12 residues long. Trimming pared 0 bases from V and 4 bases from J, leaving 2 bases between. CDR3 sequence (DNA): TGTGCCAGCAGTTTATGGGCAGATACGCAGTATTTT. The encoded protein is CASSLWADTQYF.

This sequence joins TRBV29-1 and TRBJ2-3; D ambiguous. The CDR3 covers 10 residues. Germline V gene data show CDR1 as SQVTM and CDR2 as ANQGSEA. With 5 bases removed from V and 4 bases from J, the gap between germline ends came to 4 bases. The CDR3 protein is CSVSADTQYF. The CDR3 region has the DNA TGCAGCGTTTCCGCAGATACGCAGTATTTT.

There are a few counts of this clonotype. This chain connects TRBV6-6 to TRBJ2-3, with TRBD2 matching over 9 bases. This CDR3 spans 18 amino acids. From germline, CDR1 is MNHNY and CDR2 SVGAGI (reference sequence). Unmatched junction bases numbered 16, after V lost 5 bases and J lost 4 bases. In nucleotides, the CDR3 is TGTGCCAGCAGTCCCCCCAGTAGGGGCGGGGGGGACCCAGATACGCAGTATTTT. It specifies CASSPPSRGGGDPDTQYF.

This clonotype showed up just a few times. The chain joins TRBV7-2 to TRBJ2-1; TRBD2 is a possible D gene (5 bases). Germline assignment: CDR1 SGHTA and CDR2 FQGNSA. The CDR3 is made up of 16 amino acids. Trimming took 2 bases from V and 10 from J, leaving 21 bases between them. This CDR3 reads CASSLSPGPATGEQFF. CDR3 bases: TGTGCCAGCAGCTTAAGCCCGGGTCCCGCTACGGGAGAGCAGTTCTTC.

The chain has TRBV20-1 and TRBJ1-1; D is unclear. Per germline, CDR1 DFQATT and CDR2 SNEGSKA (reference sequence). This CDR3 contains 13 residues. V dropped 3 bases and J dropped 4 bases, with 12 bases sitting between them. CDR3 sequence reads: CSASIGLGTEAFF. CDR3 DNA: TGCAGTGCTAGTATTGGGTTGGGCACTGAAGCTTTCTTT.

This clonotype was counted only a few times. The gene calls are TRBV20-1 and TRBJ1-1, with D maybe TRBD1 (5 bases). The germline CDR1 and CDR2 sequences are DFQATT and SNEGSKA (reference sequence). The CDR3 has 13 amino acids. V lost 3 bases and J 0 bases, leaving 8 bases between the germline ends. CDR3 region: CSASGGMNTEAFF. The CDR3 DNA reads TGCAGTGCTAGTGGGGGTATGAACACTGAAGCTTTCTTT.

The CDR3 coding sequence is TGTGCCAGCTCAGGACAGCCAAACACTGAAGCTTTCTTT. Translated: CASSGQPNTEAFF. V gene TRBV14 combines with J gene TRBJ1-1; D perhaps matches TRBD1 (6 bases). This CDR3 is built from 13 residues. The V end lost 8 bases, the J end lost 2 bases, and 12 bases lay between the germline ends. Germline CDR1 is SGHDN and CDR2 is FVKESK.

This clonotype has ten or more counts. The genes are TRBV6-5 and TRBJ2-7; no clear D gene. Germline V gene lookup returns CDR1 MNHEY and CDR2 SVGAGI. The V and J ends lost 7 bases and 0 bases respectively, with 13 bases between them. The CDR3 contains 14 residues. The CDR3 reads CASTLDLYSYEQYF. CDR3 nucleotide sequence: TGTGCCAGCACTCTCGACCTGTACTCCTACGAGCAGTACTTC.

This chain links TRBV7-9 with TRBJ1-1; 7 bases agree with TRBD1. Germline CDR1 reads SEHNR; CDR2 reads FQNEAQ (reference sequence). The CDR3 sequence is 17 residues long. Germline trimming cut 5 bases from V and 7 bases from J; bases unmatched to any gene: 19. The CDR3 region has the DNA TGTGCCAGCAGCCGCCCCCGGGTTGGTCAGGGGGAAATTGAAGCTTTCTTT. Translation gives CASSRPRVGQGEIEAFF.

This clonotype was detected ten times or more. This chain connects TRBV5-1 to TRBJ1-1; D not resolved. Germline V gives CDR1 SGHRS, CDR2 YFSETQ. The CDR3 is 13 residues long. V lost 2 bases to trimming and J lost 4 bases, with 9 bases between them. DNA of the CDR3: TGCGCCAGCAGCTTTCGGGTCGGCACTGAAGCTTTCTTT. This codes for CASSFRVGTEAFF.

The chain has TRBV28 and TRBJ1-5, with 8 bases that match TRBD1. The J segment lost 2 bases and the V segment lost 5 bases, leaving 11 bases of the junction unmatched. Germline CDR1 and CDR2: MDHEN and SYDVKM. The CDR3 runs 17 residues. The CDR3 loop reads CASSPRTGNAGNQPQHF. In DNA form, the CDR3 reads TGTGCCAGCAGTCCAAGGACAGGGAACGCGGGCAATCAGCCCCAGCATTTT.

The chain couples TRBV7-2 to TRBJ1-1; D is undetermined. CDR3 length: 13 residues. Trimming cost V 3 bases and J 6 bases, with 11 bases left between them. CDR1 is SGHTA, CDR2 FQGNSA, per germline. The CDR3 region has the DNA TGTGCCAGCAGCTTCCTCGAGGTCGCTGAAGCTTTCTTT. Translating gives CASSFLEVAEAFF.

This clonotype was seen repeatedly, ten times or more. The chain joins TRBV7-2 to TRBJ2-1; 10 bases map to TRBD2. Germline V lookup: CDR1 SGHTA, CDR2 FQGNSA. The CDR3 runs 17 residues. V was pared by 5 bases and J by 0 bases, with 7 bases of the junction left unmatched. CDR3 bases: TGTGCCAGCAGCCCGTCGGGGACTAGCGCCTCCTACAATGAGCAGTTCTTC. This encodes CASSPSGTSASYNEQFF.